These 32 T cell receptor beta chains came from one sample sequenced in a study of CD8+CD57+ T cells in acquired aplastic anemia. Patients chosen for sequencing had CD8+CD57+ cells that had expanded, as shown by flow cytometry. Genomic DNA, serving as template, underwent TCR beta VDJ and CDR3 profiling. TCRdb re-called the reads through MiXCR, storing one row per CDR3 protein. The table includes approximately 150,000 distinct CDR3 sequences, around 48% detected once. Sequencing was performed on sorted CD4+, CD8+, or CD8+CD57+ T cells (not recorded which) from PBMCs. Receptors were obtained from a human donor with aplastic anemia.

The CDR3: CASSRQVSETQYF. The CDR3 DNA reads as TGTGCCAGCAGTCGGCAAGTTTCGGAGACCCAGTACTTC. This sequence joins TRBV14 and TRBJ2-5; D uncertain. Per the germline V gene, CDR1 is SGHDN and CDR2 is FVKESK. Trimming left V 6 bases short and J 5 bases short, with 13 bases between. The length of the CDR3 is 13 residues.

Notes on this clonotype: Given the absence of the conserved phenylalanine or tryptophan at the CDR3 end, a read error is likely. This chain joins TRBV7-9 and TRBJ2-3; D is ambiguous. Germline V gene sequence: CDR1 SEHNR, CDR2 FQNEAQ (reference sequence). The CDR3 loop spans 11 amino acids. Between the trimmed V and J ends, which lost 7 bases and 4 bases, there was a span of 6 bases. The CDR3 is CASTHADTQYL. The CDR3 DNA reads as TGTGCCAGCACCCACGCAGATACGCAGTATCTT.

Only a few counts were recorded for this clonotype. The chain couples TRBV2 to TRBJ2-1, with D unresolved. Looked up from germline, CDR1 is SNHLY and CDR2 is FYNNEI. Trimming took 4 bases from V and 4 from J, leaving 5 bases between them. The CDR3 contains 12 residues. Here the CDR3 reads CASSVRYNEQFF. The CDR3 nucleotides read TGTGCCAGCAGTGTCAGGTACAATGAGCAGTTCTTC.

This chain connects TRBV19 to TRBJ2-3, with D tentatively TRBD2 (6 bases). This CDR3 has 16 residues. Germline CDR1 is LNHDA and CDR2 is SQIVND (reference sequence). Trimming stripped 3 bases from V and 0 bases from J, with 13 bases between. The CDR3 sequence: CASSIGLASSTDTQYF. DNA of the CDR3: TGTGCCAGTAGTATCGGGCTAGCGAGTAGCACAGATACGCAGTATTTT.

This clonotype appeared many times. The V call is TRBV10-3, the J call TRBJ1-5; 8 positions match TRBD1. V was pared by 3 bases and J by 9 bases, with 1 base of the junction left unmatched. CDR3 length: 12 amino acids. Germline assignment: CDR1 ENHRY and CDR2 SYGVKD. The CDR3 DNA reads TGTGCCATCAGTGAAGGGACAGGGCCCCAGCATTTT. Protein: CAISEGTGPQHF.

The J gene is TRBJ2-4, the V gene TRBV29-1; D remains unclear. Matching the DNA end better, TRBJ2-7 makes the J call doubtful. The germline CDR1 and CDR2 sequences are SQVTM and ANQGSEA. The CDR3 totals 13 residues. The chain's CDR3 is CSVGPQTLGEQYF. The CDR3 DNA reads as TGCAGCGTTGGTCCCCAGACTCTCGGCGAGCAGTACTTC.

The V call is TRBV25-1, the J call TRBJ2-2, with D uncertain. Germline V gene lookup returns CDR1 MGHDK and CDR2 SYGVNS. This CDR3 contains 14 residues. Trimming removed 0 bases from V and 3 bases from J, with 5 bases in between. In DNA form, the CDR3 reads TGTGCCAGCAGTGAATATAGGGACACCGGGGAGCTGTTTTTT. Its protein is CASSEYRDTGELFF.

This clonotype was detected ten times or more. V gene TRBV19 combines with J gene TRBJ1-4; D might be TRBD1 (6 bases). Trimming stripped 9 bases from V and 3 bases from J, with 17 bases between. In germline, CDR1 is LNHDA, CDR2 SQIVND (reference sequence). The CDR3 spans 15 residues. CDR3 sequence (DNA): TGTGCCAGCTACAAAGGACAGACCGCTAATGAAAAACTGTTTTTT. As protein: CASYKGQTANEKLFF.

This clonotype was detected ten times or more. The rearrangement joins TRBV2 to TRBJ2-6; TRBD2 might be the D (5 bases). Trimming removed 1 base at V and 1 base at J, with 14 bases between. The germline V gene encodes CDR1 SNHLY and CDR2 FYNNEI. CDR3 length equals 18 residues. Here the CDR3 reads CASSEVLGRGSGANVLTF. For the CDR3, the DNA is TGTGCCAGCAGTGAAGTACTAGGTCGGGGTTCTGGGGCCAACGTCCTGACTTTC.

This clonotype has just a few counts. The rearrangement uses TRBV19 and TRBJ1-6; D possibly corresponds to TRBD1 (5 bases). The V end was cut by 6 bases, the J end by 7 bases, with 10 bases between. The CDR3 contains 13 residues. The germline V gene encodes CDR1 LNHDA and CDR2 SQIVND (reference sequence). The CDR3 nucleotides are TGTGCCAGTAGGAGGGACGGAAATTCACCCCTCCACTTT. It codes for CASRRDGNSPLHF.

This clonotype was seen ten or more times. The CDR3 region has the DNA TGTGCCAGCAGCCAAGATACTAACGGGGAGCTGTTTTTT. It specifies CASSQDTNGELFF. V gene TRBV4-2 combines with J gene TRBJ2-2; D is ambiguous. This CDR3 spans 13 amino acids. CDR1 is LGHNA and CDR2 is YNFKEQ in the germline V gene. Trimming removed 0 bases from V and 7 bases from J, with 6 bases in between.

In this sample, this clonotype turned up a few times. The rearrangement joins TRBV20-1 to TRBJ2-3; D not certain. Germline V gives CDR1 DFQATT, CDR2 SNEGSKA (reference sequence). The CDR3 length is 14 residues. V was pared by 6 bases and J by 11 bases, with 24 bases between. This CDR3 reads CSAPASGSYNEQYF. DNA of the CDR3: TGCAGTGCCCCAGCCTCTGGGTCCTACAATGAGCAGTATTTT.

This clonotype occurred many times. J is TRBJ2-7 and V is TRBV7-2; D ambiguous. Germline V gives CDR1 SGHTA, CDR2 FQGNSA. V was pared by 2 bases and J by 4 bases, with 3 bases between. This CDR3 has 11 amino acids. In DNA, the CDR3 is TGTGCCAGCAGCTTATTTTACGAGCAGTACTTC. It encodes CASSLFYEQYF.

For this clonotype: A much larger clone lies a single base off, so this may be a read error. The J gene is TRBJ2-3, the V gene TRBV10-3; 7 nucleotides align to TRBD1. CDR1 is ENHRY and CDR2 is SYGVKD in the germline V gene. CDR3 length: 13 residues. V was clipped by 4 bases and J by 4 bases; unmatched bases: 2. Here the CDR3 reads CAISVDRADTQYF. The CDR3 DNA reads TGTGCCATCAGTGTTGACAGGGCAGATACGCAGTATTTT.

The chain uses TRBV5-5 and TRBJ2-7; 9 bases line up with TRBD1. V lost 1 base to trimming and J lost 4 bases; unmatched junction nucleotides: 6. CDR3 length: 15 amino acids. CDR1 is SGHKS and CDR2 is YYEKEE in the germline V gene (reference sequence). Here the CDR3 reads CASSLMGQGPYEQYF. In nucleotides, the CDR3 is TGTGCCAGCAGCTTGATGGGACAGGGCCCTTACGAGCAGTACTTC. Full variable domain (remainder filled in from reference TRBV5-5 and TRBJ2-7): DAGVTQSPTHLIKTRGQQVTLRCSPISGHKSVSWYQQVLGQGPQFIFQYYEKEERGRGNFPDRFSARQFPNYSSELNVNALLLGDSALYLCASSLMGQGPYEQYFGPGTRLTVT.

This clonotype was observed a few times. This chain connects TRBV12-3 or TRBV12-4 to TRBJ2-4; 12 bases are a match to TRBD2. This CDR3 is built from 18 residues. Trimming removed 4 bases from V and 6 bases from J; junction bases left unmatched: 13. The CDR3 loop reads CASSSTSGGSPSGNIQYF. The CDR3 region has the DNA TGTGCCAGCAGTTCGACTAGCGGGGGCTCCCCATCGGGAAACATTCAGTACTTC.

This clonotype has just one count. The rearrangement uses TRBV11-2 and TRBJ2-1; 16 bases align to TRBD2. From germline, CDR1 is SGHAT and CDR2 FQNNGV. The CDR3 has 17 residues. With V trimmed by 9 bases and J by 2 bases, 7 bases remained unmatched. The CDR3 sequence is CASLPGLAGGPYNEQFF. The CDR3 region has the DNA TGTGCCAGTTTGCCGGGACTAGCGGGGGGGCCCTACAATGAGCAGTTCTTC. Supplemented by reference TRBV11-2 and TRBJ2-1, the full variable domain reads EAGVAQSPRYKIIEKRQSVAFWCNPISGHATLYWYQQILGQGPKLLIQFQNNGVVDDSQLPKDRFSAERLKGVDSTLKIQPAKLEDSAVYLCASLPGLAGGPYNEQFFGPGTRLTVL.

This clonotype was picked up a small number of times. The chain links TRBV20-1 to TRBJ2-5; 7 positions match TRBD2. Germline values: CDR1 DFQATT, CDR2 SNEGSKA (reference sequence). The J segment lost 0 bases and the V segment lost 1 base, leaving 2 bases of the junction unmatched. The CDR3 runs 14 residues. CDR3 residues: CSARGGLNQETQYF. The CDR3 DNA is TGCAGTGCTAGAGGGGGACTAAACCAAGAGACCCAGTACTTC.

This clonotype was observed a handful of times. The chain joins TRBV10-3 to TRBJ2-7; TRBD2 is a possible D gene (5 bases). This CDR3 comprises 15 residues. With 4 bases removed from V and 2 bases from J, the gap between germline ends came to 15 bases. Per germline, CDR1 ENHRY and CDR2 SYGVKD. The CDR3 is CAISGVEDDPYEQYF. The DNA for the CDR3 is TGTGCCATCAGTGGGGTGGAGGACGATCCCTACGAGCAGTACTTC.

In its sample, this clonotype was seen many times. CDR3 loop: CSFAMSDNEQFF. CDR3 bases: TGCAGCTTTGCCATGTCCGACAATGAGCAGTTCTTC. J is TRBJ2-1 and V is TRBV29-1; D is unclear. This CDR3 contains 12 residues. Germline loops: CDR1 SQVTM, CDR2 ANQGSEA. V was trimmed by 8 bases and J by 5 bases, leaving 13 bases between them.

Notes on this clonotype: No conserved phenylalanine or tryptophan ends this CDR3, so it is likely a read error. The rearrangement links TRBV25-1 to TRBJ2-2, with D tentatively TRBD1 or TRBD2 (5 bases each). V lost 5 bases and J lost 4, with 11 bases in between. CDR1 and CDR2 (germline): MGHDK, SYGVNS. The CDR3 covers 14 residues. For the CDR3, the DNA is TGTGCCAGCAGTTTTTTTGGGGGCACCGGGGAGCTGTTTCTT. Amino acids: CASSFFGGTGELFL.

This clonotype was counted many times. This chain connects TRBV6-1 to TRBJ1-5; unclear D gene. Germline V gene data show CDR1 as MNHNS and CDR2 as SASEGT. V lost 8 bases, J lost 11 bases, and 13 bases lay in between. The CDR3 contains 11 residues. The CDR3 is CASGDKRAQHF. CDR3 coding DNA: TGTGCCAGCGGCGACAAGAGGGCCCAGCATTTT.

In its sample, this clonotype was seen many times. The chain is built from TRBV5-1 and TRBJ2-7; a possible D gene is TRBD1 (6 bases). Trimming stripped 4 bases from V and 2 bases from J, with 19 bases between. The CDR3 extends over 16 amino acids. The V gene's germline CDR1 is SGHRS and CDR2 YFSETQ. The CDR3 protein is CASSPGGRDTTYEQYF. CDR3 nucleotides: TGCGCCAGCAGCCCCGGAGGCCGGGACACAACCTACGAGCAGTACTTC.

In this sample, this clonotype turned up many times. The gene calls are TRBV5-1 and TRBJ1-1, with 7 bases fitting TRBD1. Germline values: CDR1 SGHRS, CDR2 YFSETQ. The CDR3 contains 14 residues. Losses at the gene ends were 0 bases for V and 3 bases for J; bases not matched to a gene: 2. CDR3 protein: CASSLAGGDTEAFF. As DNA, the CDR3 is TGCGCCAGCAGCTTGGCAGGGGGAGACACTGAAGCTTTCTTT.

This clonotype was recorded at least ten times. The chain links TRBV4-1 to TRBJ2-1, with D unresolved. Germline-derived CDR1 and CDR2 are MGHRA and YSYEKL. The CDR3 contains 13 residues. V was trimmed by 3 bases and J by 7 bases, leaving 10 bases between them. CDR3 nucleotides: TGCGCCAGCAGCCATCCCAACAGAAATGAGCAGTTCTTC. Its protein product is CASSHPNRNEQFF.

As concerns this clonotype: This clone may be a read error of a much larger clone one base away. The chain links TRBV24-1 to TRBJ1-2; 9 bases match TRBD1. V lost 11 bases, J lost 7 bases, and 19 bases stayed unmatched. This CDR3 is 16 amino acids long. Germline CDR1 KGHDR, CDR2 SFDVKD. CDR3 bases: TGTGCCAGCAGCATACGAGGGGGGACAGGGTCTTCTGGCTACACCTTC. Translating gives CASSIRGGTGSSGYTF.

The V gene is TRBV7-2, the J gene TRBJ2-7, with TRBD1 as a possible D gene (6 bases). The CDR3 contains 13 residues. The V gene's germline CDR1 is SGHTA and CDR2 FQGNSA. Between the trimmed V and J ends, which lost 6 bases and 3 bases, there was a span of 12 bases. The CDR3 coding sequence is TGTGCCAGCAGAAGGGGACACCGCTACGAGCAGTACTTC. Translating gives CASRRGHRYEQYF.

The CDR3 here is CASSHPGPGHEQYF. The CDR3 DNA reads TGCGCCAGCAGCCATCCGGGACCCGGCCACGAGCAGTACTTC. The rearrangement uses TRBV10-1 and TRBJ2-7; D is tentatively TRBD1 or TRBD2 (5 bases each). Looked up from germline, CDR1 is WNHNN and CDR2 is SYGVQD (reference sequence). Trimming took 6 bases from V and 5 from J, leaving 17 bases between them. CDR3 size: 14 residues.

V gene TRBV2 combines with J gene TRBJ2-1; no clear D. The CDR3 runs to 11 residues. Trimming removed 3 bases at V and 8 bases at J, with 5 bases between. Looked up from germline, CDR1 is SNHLY and CDR2 is FYNNEI. The CDR3 DNA reads TGTGCCAGCAGTGAGCTCTATGAGCAGTTCTTC. Its translation: CASSELYEQFF.

This clonotype was observed a few times. The chain couples TRBV4-2 to TRBJ1-2; D unresolved. Looked up from germline, CDR1 is LGHNA and CDR2 is YNFKEQ. Deletions cut 5 bases from V and 4 bases from J, with 8 bases between. The length of the CDR3 is 12 residues. CDR3 in DNA: TGTGCCAGCAGCTCAACCTTCTATGGCTACACCTTC. Translating gives CASSSTFYGYTF.

The V gene is TRBV20-1, the J gene TRBJ2-7; D gene unclear. CDR1 DFQATT and CDR2 SNEGSKA come from the germline V gene (reference sequence). V shed 6 bases and J shed 6 bases, with 21 bases lying between them. There are 14 residues in the CDR3. CDR3 loop: CSAYSWTPRIEQYF. CDR3 DNA: TGCAGTGCCTACTCATGGACGCCTAGGATCGAGCAGTACTTC.

The chain employs TRBV20-1 and TRBJ1-2; D ambiguous. CDR1 is DFQATT and CDR2 is SNEGSKA in the germline V gene (reference sequence). V lost 6 bases and J 7 bases, leaving 21 bases between the germline ends. The CDR3 extends over 14 amino acids. CDR3 residues: CSASSLGQATGYTF. The DNA for the CDR3 is TGCAGTGCCAGCAGCTTAGGTCAGGCCACTGGCTACACCTTC.